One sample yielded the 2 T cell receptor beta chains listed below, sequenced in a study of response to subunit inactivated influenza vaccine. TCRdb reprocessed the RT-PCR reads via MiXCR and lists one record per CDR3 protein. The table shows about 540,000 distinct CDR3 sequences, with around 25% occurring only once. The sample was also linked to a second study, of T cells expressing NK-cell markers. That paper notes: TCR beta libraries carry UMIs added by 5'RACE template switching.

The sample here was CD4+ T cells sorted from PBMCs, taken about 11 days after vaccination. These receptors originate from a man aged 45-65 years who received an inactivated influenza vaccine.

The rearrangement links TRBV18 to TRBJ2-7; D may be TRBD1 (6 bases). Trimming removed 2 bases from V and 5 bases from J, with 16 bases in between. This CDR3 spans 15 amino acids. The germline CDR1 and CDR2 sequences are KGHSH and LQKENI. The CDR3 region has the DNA TGTGCCAGCTCACCAAGGAAAGGACAGTACAACGAGCAGTACTTC. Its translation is CASSPRKGQYNEQYF.

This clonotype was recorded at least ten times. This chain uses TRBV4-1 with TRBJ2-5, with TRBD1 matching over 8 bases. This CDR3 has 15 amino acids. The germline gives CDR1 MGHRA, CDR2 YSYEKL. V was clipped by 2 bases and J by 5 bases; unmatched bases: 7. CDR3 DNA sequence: TGCGCCAGCAGCCAACCCGACAGGGGCCAGGAGACCCAGTACTTC. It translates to CASSQPDRGQETQYF.